This T cell receptor (beta chain) was sequenced for a study of control samples from healthy donors and cancer patients (dated by TCRdb to between 2020 and 2021). Only one count was recorded for this clone. The specificity of this receptor is unknown. No per-base quality is available; no much larger clone lies one base away. V gives up 2 bases and J gives up 4 bases, and the segment between their germline ends measures 14 bases. The CDR3 has 15 amino acids, counting the end cysteine and phenylalanine. Of the read, only the CDR3 DNA is kept; its 45 bases are in frame from base 1. CDR1 SGHTA and CDR2 FQGTGA are derived from the germline V gene. The library was built by means of the immunoSEQ multiplex PCR assay. TCRdb carries this immuneACCESS record with in-frame sequences only. Its versions omit some clonotypes, under half of them owing to an unresolved V gene in the studies checked, with the rest unexplained. The sample table shows roughly 130,000 clones, and 90% to 95% are seen once. The ten largest make up 1.7% of the sample.

This clonotype originated in a man in his fifties with head and neck cancer. The sequenced sample was PBMCs. The chain is assembled from TRBV7-3 and TRBJ2-5; matching of 5 bases hints at TRBD2 as the D gene. The CDR3 here reads CASSLSLALRETQYF. The nucleotide sequence is TGTGCCAGCAGCTTATCTCTAGCTCTCCGAGAGACCCAGTACTTC.